One sample yielded the 9 T cell receptor beta chains listed below, sequenced in a study of T-cell reconstitution after alpha-beta-depleted transplantation in children. During its preparation, the TCRbeta library received unique molecular identifiers. Each CDR3 protein is one row after TCRdb ran MiXCR on the PCR reads. The sample consists of about a million distinct CDR3 sequences, roughly 31% of them appearing once. The starting material was PBMCs, mostly from graft donor cells, obtained 360 days after TCRalphabeta/CD19-depleted stem cell transplant. The receptors come from a boy under two years old who had a stem cell transplant for SCID, so the T cells may come from the graft donor.

This clonotype was observed a single time. This rearrangement joins TRBV6-1 to TRBJ2-1, with 8 nucleotides matching TRBD1. This CDR3 spans 15 amino acids. The trim removed 6 bases at V and 2 bases at J, leaving 6 bases unmatched. CDR1 MNHNS and CDR2 SASEGT come from the germline V gene. The CDR3 sequence: CASRPTGETYNEQFF. The CDR3 coding sequence is TGTGCCAGCAGACCGACAGGGGAAACCTACAATGAGCAGTTCTTC.

The chain is built from TRBV18 and TRBJ1-1, with TRBD1 matching 11 bases. Germline V gene data show CDR1 as KGHSH and CDR2 as LQKENI. Losses at the gene ends were 4 bases for V and 11 bases for J; bases not matched to a gene: 9. The CDR3 runs 14 residues. CDR3 sequence: CASSLGQGAGEAFF. The CDR3 region has the DNA TGTGCCAGCTCACTCGGACAGGGGGCTGGTGAGGCTTTCTTT.

This chain links TRBV5-1 with TRBJ2-5, with unresolved D. This CDR3 contains 12 residues. Germline CDR1 reads SGHRS; CDR2 reads YFSETQ. Trimming removed 8 bases at V and 5 bases at J, with 13 bases between. Here the CDR3 reads CASISQAETQYF. The CDR3 coding sequence is TGCGCCAGTATTTCCCAGGCGGAGACCCAGTACTTC. The full variable domain, with the rest looked up from reference TRBV5-1 and TRBJ2-5, is KAGVTQTPRYLIKTRGQQVTLSCSPISGHRSVSWYQQTPGQGLQFLFEYFSETQRNKGNFPGRFSGRQFSNSRSEMNVSTLELGDSALYLCASISQAETQYFGPGTRLLVL.

The chain joins TRBV28 to TRBJ1-2; TRBD1 agrees at 10 bases. Germline-derived CDR1 and CDR2 are MDHEN and SYDVKM. This CDR3 region has 15 residues. Losses at the gene ends were 6 bases for V and 4 bases for J; bases not matched to a gene: 8. The DNA for the CDR3 is TGTGCCAGCAGCATGACAGGGGGCGGTCGCTATGGCTACACCTTC. It is translated as CASSMTGGGRYGYTF.

This clonotype has only a few counts. This chain joins TRBV4-1 and TRBJ2-7; 10 positions match TRBD2. The CDR3 totals 16 residues. J lost 2 bases, V lost 3 bases, and 7 bases had no gene match. Looked up from germline, CDR1 is MGHRA and CDR2 is YSYEKL. This CDR3 reads CASSQEKRGGTYEQYF. Written as DNA, the CDR3 is TGCGCCAGCAGCCAGGAAAAGCGGGGGGGTACCTACGAGCAGTACTTC.

V gene TRBV5-6 combines with J gene TRBJ2-5; D possibly corresponds to TRBD1 (6 bases). The germline CDR1 and CDR2 sequences are SGHDT and YYEEEE. V lost 1 base and J lost 1, with 11 bases in between. There are 15 residues in the CDR3. In nucleotides, the CDR3 is TGTGCCAGCAGCTTGCTGGGGACATCCCAAGAGACCCAGTACTTC. It codes for CASSLLGTSQETQYF.

Concerning this clonotype: This CDR3 is missing its conserved last phenylalanine or tryptophan, likely due to a read error. This sequence joins TRBV27 and TRBJ2-1, with TRBD1 as a possible D gene (5 bases). V was clipped by 8 bases and J by 7 bases, with 21 bases between them. Germline loops: CDR1 MNHEY, CDR2 SMNVEV (reference sequence). This CDR3 comprises 15 residues. CDR3 DNA sequence: TGTGCCAGCGGGCCGCTAGGGGTATCAGGGAATGAGCAGTTCTAC. Its protein product is CASGPLGVSGNEQFY.

A few counts support this clonotype. The V call is TRBV3-1, the J call TRBJ2-2; TRBD2 is a possible D gene (6 bases). With 7 bases removed from V and 6 bases from J, the gap between germline ends came to 12 bases. Germline V gene sequence: CDR1 LGHDT, CDR2 YNNKEL (reference sequence). CDR3 length equals 13 residues. CDR3 loop: CASTPRLAGELFF. As DNA, the CDR3 is TGTGCCAGCACCCCACGACTAGCCGGGGAGCTGTTTTTT.

This clonotype was found many times. CDR3 in amino acids: CASSPSGDTREQYF. The CDR3 nucleotides are TGCGCCAGCAGCCCTTCAGGGGATACGCGGGAGCAGTACTTC. This chain uses TRBV4-3 with TRBJ2-7, with D possibly being TRBD1 (6 bases). V lost 4 bases and J lost 7, with 17 bases in between. CDR3 size: 14 residues. CDR1 is LGHNA and CDR2 is YSLEER in the germline V gene.